This TCR beta chain derives from a study of cytomegalovirus exposure and HLA in healthy donors. Study background: HLA-typed donors contributed around 85 million unique TCRs, which were held in an early data release. Study conclusions and caveats: An analysis was carried out at a later point. It showed that HLA-associated TCR beta chains were more clonally expanded than equally common non-associated chains. Reported findings show TCR beta sequences accurately forecast HLA-A and HLA-B alleles in most subjects.

The study ran its PCR with 60 Vbeta and 13 Jbeta primers. In the authors' workflow: A later analysis counted about 80 million unique TCR beta chains, about 11 million shared. The data were produced by immunoSEQ multiplex PCR, yet TCRdb's version contains in-frame clones alone and is incomplete. V and J calls and clone size follow that table, whereas D and trimming were derived from the DNA. Of under 200,000 clones in the sample, roughly 65% are singletons; the top ten hold 4.5%. For this clone: Its specificity is unknown.

Sequences were obtained from PBMCs. This TCR was sampled from a woman aged 18-29 years in good health and CMV-seropositive.

CDR3 DNA sequence: TGTGCCAGCAGTTATGCAGGGAGGACTGAAGCTTTCTTT. Translated: CASSYAGRTEAFF. V gene TRBV28 combines with J gene TRBJ1-1; D may be TRBD1 (5 bases). In germline, CDR1 is MDHEN, CDR2 SYDVKM. The CDR3 totals 13 residues. The germline V and J ends were trimmed by 4 bases and 5 bases, with 11 bases remaining between them.